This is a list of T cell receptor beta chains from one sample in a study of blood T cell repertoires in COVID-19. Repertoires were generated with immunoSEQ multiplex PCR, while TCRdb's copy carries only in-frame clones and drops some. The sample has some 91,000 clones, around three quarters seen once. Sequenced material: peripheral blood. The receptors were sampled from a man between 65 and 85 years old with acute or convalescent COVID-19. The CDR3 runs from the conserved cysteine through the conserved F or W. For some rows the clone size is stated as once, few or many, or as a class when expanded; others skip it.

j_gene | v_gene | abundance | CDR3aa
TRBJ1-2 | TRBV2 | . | CASSGQGYGYTF
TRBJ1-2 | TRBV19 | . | CASSIGDNLYGYTF
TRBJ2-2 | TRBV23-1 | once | CASSHPQGLPNTGELFF
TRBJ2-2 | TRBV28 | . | CASSFPGLAGARTGELFF
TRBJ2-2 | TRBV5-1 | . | CASSLVPWAPSNTGELFF
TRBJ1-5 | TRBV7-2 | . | CASSLFPHDQPQHF
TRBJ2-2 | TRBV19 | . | CASSIGGTIANTGELFF
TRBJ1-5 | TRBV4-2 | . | CASSQDMTDSNQPQHF
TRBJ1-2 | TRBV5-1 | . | CASSTGTADYGYTF
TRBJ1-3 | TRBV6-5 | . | CASRYLLQGSGNTIYF
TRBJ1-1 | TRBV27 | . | CASRHGQGVGEAFF
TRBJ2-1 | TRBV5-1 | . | CASSLVATGTGFYNEQFF
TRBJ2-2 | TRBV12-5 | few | CASGPGTGGTGELFF
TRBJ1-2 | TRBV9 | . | CASSVEPPGKDGYTF
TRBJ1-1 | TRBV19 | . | CASRGDMNTEAFF
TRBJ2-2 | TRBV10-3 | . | CAISGGVGGTGELFF
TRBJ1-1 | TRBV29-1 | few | CSVFRNTEAFF
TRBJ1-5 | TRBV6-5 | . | CASLGQVVLNQPQHF
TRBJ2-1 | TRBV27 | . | CASSMTGIYEQFF
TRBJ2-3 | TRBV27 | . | CASSPMGAGPTDTQYF
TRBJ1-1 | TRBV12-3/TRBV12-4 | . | CASSLAGGPEAFF
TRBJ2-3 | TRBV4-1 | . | CASSQEGSAGADTQYF
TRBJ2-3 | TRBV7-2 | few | CASSFGTGYTDTQYF
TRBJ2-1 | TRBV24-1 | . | CATSDPGTGGGEQFF
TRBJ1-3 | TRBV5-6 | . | CASSSTGFESGNTIYF
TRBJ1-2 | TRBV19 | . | CASSMGGGLGYTF
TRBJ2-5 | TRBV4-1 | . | CASSQGVRLEETQYF
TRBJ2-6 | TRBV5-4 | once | CASSPRGGALQGTGANVLTF
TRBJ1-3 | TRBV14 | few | CASSLPGTGGNTIYF
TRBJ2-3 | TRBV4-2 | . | CASSQETGTSIFDTQYF
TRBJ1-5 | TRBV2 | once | CASSDIYSNQPQHF
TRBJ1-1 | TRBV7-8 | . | CASSPQGQANTEAFF
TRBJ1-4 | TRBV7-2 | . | CASSLQTGHHANEKLFF
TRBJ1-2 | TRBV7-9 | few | CASSFTDNYGYTF
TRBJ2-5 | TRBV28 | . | CASSSGQWETQYF
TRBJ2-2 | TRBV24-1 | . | CATSAGTSDAGELFF
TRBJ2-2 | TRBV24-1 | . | CATSDPRGRNTGELFF
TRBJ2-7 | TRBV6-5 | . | CASSYRGLSREQYF
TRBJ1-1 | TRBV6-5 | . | CASARGRANTEAFF
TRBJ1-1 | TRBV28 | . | CASSSPGGGAAEAFF
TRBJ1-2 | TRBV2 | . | CASTQRGLANYGYTF
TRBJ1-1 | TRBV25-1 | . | CASSEWASVTEAFF